Below are 30 T cell receptor beta chains sequenced from a single sample in a study of blood T cell repertoires in COVID-19. Clones were sequenced by immunoSEQ multiplex PCR, and TCRdb holds only the in-frame ones, with some missing. The repertoire holds some 170,000 clones, with approximately 85% as singletons. The sample comprised peripheral blood. These receptors were obtained from a man aged 60-69 years with active or convalescent COVID-19.

This chain uses TRBV27 with TRBJ2-1; TRBD2 agrees at 10 bases. The CDR3 length is 14 residues. Germline V lookup: CDR1 MNHEY, CDR2 SMNVEV (reference sequence). J lost 5 bases, V lost 9 bases, and 7 bases had no gene match. The CDR3 DNA reads TGTGCCAGTAAAAGAGCGGGAGGGCACAATGAGCAGTTCTTC. Its protein product is CASKRAGGHNEQFF.

The chain uses TRBV5-1 and TRBJ2-3; 7 bases are shared with TRBD2. CDR1 is SGHRS and CDR2 is YFSETQ in the germline V gene. The CDR3 runs 14 residues. The V gene end was trimmed by 4 bases and the J gene end by 2 bases; junction bases not matched to a gene: 4. The DNA of the CDR3 is TGCGCCAGCAGCGGTGGGGGGGACACAGATACGCAGTATTTT. It is translated as CASSGGGDTDTQYF. Supplemented by reference TRBV5-1 and TRBJ2-3, the full variable domain reads KAGVTQTPRYLIKTRGQQVTLSCSPISGHRSVSWYQQTPGQGLQFLFEYFSETQRNKGNFPGRFSGRQFSNSRSEMNVSTLELGDSALYLCASSGGGDTDTQYFGPGTRLTVL.

The CDR3 sequence: CASSLGTGGRNTIYF. CDR3 DNA sequence: TGCGCCAGCAGCTTAGGGACAGGCGGTCGAAACACCATATATTTT. This chain connects TRBV5-1 to TRBJ1-3, with 8 bases fitting TRBD1. The CDR3 has 15 amino acids. Germline V gives CDR1 SGHRS, CDR2 YFSETQ. Germline trimming cut 2 bases from V and 5 bases from J; bases unmatched to any gene: 6.

The V and J genes are TRBV12-3 or TRBV12-4 and TRBJ2-7; 7 bases agree with TRBD1. Trimming cost V 5 bases and J 3 bases; bases outside gene matches: 4. This CDR3 has 13 residues. The CDR3: CASSRDRLYEQYF. CDR3 nucleotide sequence: TGTGCCAGCAGTCGGGACAGACTCTACGAGCAGTACTTC.

The rearrangement uses TRBV15 and TRBJ2-5, with 7 bases identical to TRBD2. Germline loops: CDR1 LNHNV, CDR2 YYDKDF (reference sequence). This CDR3 has 15 residues. The V gene end was trimmed by 1 base and the J gene end by 4 bases; junction bases not matched to a gene: 6. The CDR3 reads CATSRGGGSVETQYF. In nucleotides, the CDR3 is TGTGCCACCAGCAGAGGGGGCGGGAGTGTAGAGACCCAGTACTTC.

The genes are TRBV4-2 and TRBJ2-5; perhaps TRBD2 as D (6 bases). V shed 0 bases and J shed 9 bases, with 17 bases lying between them. The CDR3 length is 15 residues. Germline lookup yields CDR1 LGHNA and CDR2 YNFKEQ. CDR3 amino acids: CASSQDPGDTGPQYF. CDR3 DNA sequence: TGTGCCAGCAGCCAAGACCCGGGAGATACGGGGCCCCAGTACTTC.

V is TRBV2 and J is TRBJ2-1; the match to TRBD1 covers 7 bases. This CDR3 is 14 amino acids long. The V and J ends lost 10 bases and 5 bases, in that order; junction bases with no gene match: 11. In germline, CDR1 is SNHLY, CDR2 FYNNEI. The CDR3 sequence: CATTRDRKNNEQFF. The CDR3 DNA sequence: TGTGCCACTACCCGGGACAGAAAAAACAATGAGCAGTTCTTC.

V and J are TRBV6-6 and TRBJ1-1, with 8 bases matching TRBD1. Per the germline V gene, CDR1 is MNHNY and CDR2 is SVGAGI (reference sequence). Trimming removed 5 bases from V and 7 bases from J; junction bases left unmatched: 9. CDR3 length: 14 amino acids. Written as DNA, the CDR3 is TGTGCCAGCAGTACCCCAGGACAGGGAATTGAAGCTTTCTTT. Its translation is CASSTPGQGIEAFF.

The rearrangement joins TRBV7-2 to TRBJ2-5, with 14 bases lining up with TRBD2. CDR3 length equals 19 residues. V lost 0 bases and J lost 3; bases outside the gene matches: 9. Germline V lookup: CDR1 SGHTA, CDR2 FQGNSA. CDR3 DNA: TGTGCCAGCAGCTTAGCGAGTGGGACTAGCGGGAGATTGGAAGAGACCCAGTACTTC. It encodes CASSLASGTSGRLEETQYF.

The genes are TRBV2 and TRBJ2-6; 7 nucleotides align to TRBD1. V trimming: 2 bases; J trimming: 0 bases; junction bases outside the gene matches: 7. The CDR3 runs 18 residues. CDR1 and CDR2 (germline): SNHLY, FYNNEI. CDR3 DNA sequence: TGTGCCAGCAGTGAAACCAGGGGGATCAACTCTGGGGCCAACGTCCTGACTTTC. Amino acid sequence: CASSETRGINSGANVLTF.

The chain recombines TRBV9 with TRBJ1-4; TRBD1 aligns across 8 bases. V was clipped by 4 bases and J by 0 bases; unmatched bases: 5. The CDR3 length is 16 residues. CDR1 and CDR2 from the germline V gene are SGDLS and YYNGEE. The CDR3, as DNA: TGTGCCAGCAGCATCGGACAGGGCGCAACTAATGAAAAACTGTTTTTT. As protein: CASSIGQGATNEKLFF.

This chain links TRBV19 with TRBJ1-2; D is undetermined. The CDR3 covers 14 residues. In germline, CDR1 is LNHDA, CDR2 SQIVND (reference sequence). V shed 4 bases and J shed 6 bases, with 15 bases lying between them. The CDR3 DNA sequence: TGTGCCAGTAGTACCCGACCCCAAGCGGATGGCTACACCTTC. Its protein product is CASSTRPQADGYTF.

This chain links TRBV7-6 with TRBJ2-1, with TRBD2 identical over 11 bases. The CDR3 consists of 16 residues. V dropped 0 bases and J dropped 4; count of bases not matched to a gene: 2. The germline CDR1 and CDR2 sequences are SGHVS and FNYEAQ. DNA for the CDR3: TGTGCCAGCAGCTTAGCCACTAGCGGGGGATACAATGAGCAGTTCTTC. Protein: CASSLATSGGYNEQFF.

The chain uses TRBV6-5 and TRBJ2-1; TRBD2 aligns across 7 bases. CDR3 length: 13 amino acids. The V and J ends lost 8 bases and 2 bases, in that order; junction bases with no gene match: 3. The germline gives CDR1 MNHEY, CDR2 SVGAGI. The CDR3 sequence is CASGGGAYNEQFF. The CDR3 DNA reads as TGTGCCAGCGGGGGGGGAGCCTACAATGAGCAGTTCTTC.

J is TRBJ2-3 and V is TRBV5-6; 7 nucleotides line up with TRBD1. Unmatched junction bases numbered 3, after V lost 3 bases and J lost 2 bases. The CDR3 is 14 amino acids. Germline CDR1 is SGHDT and CDR2 is YYEEEE. The CDR3 loop is CASSSGGPTDTQYF. CDR3 DNA: TGTGCCAGCAGCTCAGGGGGTCCCACAGATACGCAGTATTTT. Full variable domain (remainder filled in from reference TRBV5-6 and TRBJ2-3): DAGVTQSPTHLIKTRGQQVTLRCSPKSGHDTVSWYQQALGQGPQFIFQYYEEEERQRGNFPDRFSGHQFPNYSSELNVNALLLGDSALYLCASSSGGPTDTQYFGPGTRLTVL.

This clone was seen more than once but under ten times. This chain uses TRBV24-1 with TRBJ1-1; perhaps TRBD1 as D (5 bases). From germline, CDR1 is KGHDR and CDR2 SFDVKD. Trimming cost V 7 bases and J 3 bases, with 11 bases left between them. This CDR3 has 13 residues. As DNA, the CDR3 is TGTGCCACCAGGGGGCCCATGGACACTGAAGCTTTCTTT. Its translation is CATRGPMDTEAFF.

About this clone: The junction differs from germline at one of its ends, possibly a read error. The chain carries TRBV2 and TRBJ1-2; tentatively, D is TRBD1 (5 bases). CDR1 is SNHLY, CDR2 FYNNEI, per germline. The CDR3 extends over 17 amino acids. The CDR3 here is CASREGPGTGERDGYTF. The CDR3 DNA reads as TGTGCCAGCAGGGAAGGGCCGGGTACAGGCGAGCGCGATGGCTACACCTTC.

This chain uses TRBV7-3 with TRBJ1-6; 7 bases agree with TRBD1. This CDR3 contains 16 residues. The V and J ends lost 5 bases and 6 bases, in that order; junction bases with no gene match: 10. From germline, CDR1 is SGHTA and CDR2 FQGTGA. The CDR3 coding sequence is TGTGCCAGCAGCGCTACAGGGGCAAATCCTAATTCACCCCTCCACTTT. It encodes CASSATGANPNSPLHF.

Regarding this clone: Relative to the germline gene, one junction end is altered; a read error may explain this. The chain combines TRBV28 with TRBJ2-7, with 8 bases identical to TRBD1. The CDR3 sequence is 15 residues long. Looked up from germline, CDR1 is MDHEN and CDR2 is SYDVKM. The CDR3 DNA reads as TGTGCCAGCAGTCTAGCCGGGACAGGTATTTCCCCTTTCGGCTTC. Residues: CASSLAGTGISPFGF.

The chain combines TRBV7-6 with TRBJ1-1, with 9 bases aligning to TRBD1. Losses at the gene ends were 6 bases for V and 5 bases for J; bases not matched to a gene: 7. CDR1 SGHVS and CDR2 FNYEAQ come from the germline V gene. This CDR3 region has 14 residues. The DNA for the CDR3 is TGTGCCAGCAGGGGGGGGACAGGGCAAACTGAAGCTTTCTTT. It translates to CASRGGTGQTEAFF.

The chain joins TRBV2 to TRBJ1-6; D is ambiguous. V was trimmed by 8 bases and J by 9 bases, leaving 11 bases between them. CDR3 length: 12 amino acids. CDR1 and CDR2 (germline): SNHLY, FYNNEI. The CDR3 protein is CASSRAGSPLHF. The CDR3 coding sequence is TGTGCCAGCTCGAGGGCTGGTTCACCCCTCCACTTT.

This sequence joins TRBV3-1 (or the pseudogene TRBV3-2) and TRBJ2-1; no definite D call. CDR1 LGHDT and CDR2 YNNKEL come from the germline V gene (reference sequence). The CDR3 consists of 13 residues. Deletions cut 3 bases from V and 4 bases from J, with 7 bases between. CDR3 in DNA: TGTGCCAGCAGCCACCAACGGTACAATGAGCAGTTCTTC. It specifies CASSHQRYNEQFF.

The V and J genes are TRBV1 and TRBJ2-5; the D call in the table, TRBD2, was not verified against the DNA. TRBV1 is flagged as a pseudogene. This CDR3 contains 19 residues. CDR3 nucleotides: TGCACCAGCAGCCAAGATCCGGGACTAGCGGGAGAGAAGCAAGAGACCCAGTACTTC. Its translation is CTSSQDPGLAGEKQETQYF.

This clone came up a few times. This chain uses TRBV2 with TRBJ2-1, with 11 bases aligning to TRBD2. V lost 4 bases, J lost 7 bases, and 12 bases stayed unmatched. The CDR3 runs 17 residues. The V gene's germline CDR1 is SNHLY and CDR2 FYNNEI. CDR3 nucleotide sequence: TGTGCCAGCAGTGGGGTTACCGCTAGCGGGAGGTTAAATGAGCAGTTCTTC. It translates to CASSGVTASGRLNEQFF. Using reference TRBV2 and TRBJ2-1 for the parts outside the CDR3, the full variable domain is EPEVTQTPSHQVTQMGQEVILRCVPISNHLYFYWYRQILGQKVEFLVSFYNNEISEKSEIFDDQFSVERPDGSNFTLKIRSTKLEDSAMYFCASSGVTASGRLNEQFFGPGTRLTVL.

The V and J genes are TRBV4-1 and TRBJ2-7, with 8 bases lining up with TRBD1. This CDR3 has 18 amino acids. Unmatched junction bases numbered 10, after V lost 0 bases and J lost 0 bases. Per germline, CDR1 MGHRA and CDR2 YSYEKL. The CDR3, as DNA: TGCGCCAGCAGCCAAGATTCTGTTTGGACAGGGAACTCCTACGAGCAGTACTTC. Amino acid sequence: CASSQDSVWTGNSYEQYF.

V gene TRBV21-1 combines with J gene TRBJ1-5; TRBD1 is the table's D call and was not checked against the DNA. TRBV21-1 represents a pseudogene. The CDR3 is 18 amino acids. CDR3 nucleotides: TGTGCCAGCAGCAAGGGACAGGCCGCCCTTGCGGGCAATCAGCCCCAGCATTTT. This sequence encodes CASSKGQAALAGNQPQHF.

The chain combines TRBV4-1 with TRBJ2-1; 10 bases agree with TRBD2. V lost 4 bases, J lost 2 bases, and 8 bases stayed unmatched. Germline V lookup: CDR1 MGHRA, CDR2 YSYEKL. This CDR3 spans 17 amino acids. The CDR3 loop reads CASSRLIAGGPYNEQFF. The CDR3, as DNA: TGCGCCAGCAGCCGCTTGATAGCGGGGGGACCCTACAATGAGCAGTTCTTC.

This clone was detected only once. The chain carries TRBV2 and TRBJ1-5; TRBD1 aligns across 7 bases. The junction had 3 bases not matched to a gene; V was cut back by 7 bases and J by 6 bases. Germline CDR1 reads SNHLY; CDR2 reads FYNNEI. The CDR3 is made up of 12 amino acids. The CDR3 DNA is TGTGCCAGCAAGGCAGGGGGTCAGCCCCAGCATTTT. Residues: CASKAGGQPQHF.

This clone was detected only a few times. V is TRBV21-1 and J is TRBJ2-7; the table's D gene call, TRBD2, was not cross checked with the DNA. TRBV21-1 is given as a pseudogene. The CDR3 consists of 19 residues. In DNA form, the CDR3 reads TGTGCCAGCAGCCAGACAGAATTTGAGACTAGCGGGAGCTCCTACGAGCAGTACTTC. Translation gives CASSQTEFETSGSSYEQYF.

The rearrangement joins TRBV5-1 to TRBJ1-2; D call uncertain. This CDR3 contains 14 residues. V lost 2 bases, J lost 8 bases, and 16 bases lay in between. CDR1 is SGHRS and CDR2 is YFSETQ in the germline V gene. This CDR3 is CASSLEDEGGGYTF. CDR3 coding DNA: TGCGCCAGCAGCTTAGAGGACGAAGGAGGGGGCTACACCTTC.